This T cell receptor beta chain was captured in a study of T cells expressing NK-cell markers. On this clonotype: Antigen specificity is unknown.

TCRdb reanalyzed the 5' RACE reads, giving one entry per CDR3 protein sequence and no DNA. The sample holds about 160,000 distinct CDR3 sequences. Study-level points and caveats: Four of the donors also had these clonotypes leading their CD3+CD56-NKG2C+ fraction.

The CDR3 totals 14 residues. The receptor's source is a man aged 18-70 years in good health. The gene calls are TRBV12-3 or TRBV12-4 and TRBJ2-1. Sequenced: blood T cells: a sorted CD56 or NKG2C T cell subset, CD4+ or CD8+ T cells, or bulk PBMC T cells (not recorded which). The CDR3 is CASSLASTYNEQFF.